The 30 T cell receptor beta chains reported below all come from one sample, sequenced in a study of T cells expressing NK-cell markers. TCRdb re-called the 5' RACE reads and catalogs CDR3 proteins one per entry, DNA excluded. This sample's table has 500,000 to 600,000 distinct CDR3 sequences. Material: blood T cells: a sorted CD56 or NKG2C T cell subset, CD4+ or CD8+ T cells, or bulk PBMC T cells (not recorded which). The receptors here all came from a man aged 18-30 years in good health.

The rearrangement links TRBV20-1 to TRBJ1-5. The CDR3 spans 15 residues. Germline V lookup: CDR1 DFQATT, CDR2 SNEGSKA (reference sequence). CDR3: CSARMAGGRNQPQHF.

The chain joins TRBV10-3 to TRBJ2-1. Germline V gene data show CDR1 as ENHRY and CDR2 as SYGVKD. The CDR3 length is 16 residues. CDR3: CAISARGGSAYNEQFF.

The chain links TRBV19 to TRBJ1-1; as DNA is missing, the TRBD1 call by TCRdb cannot be tested. The V gene's germline CDR1 is LNHDA and CDR2 SQIVND (reference sequence). This CDR3 has 14 amino acids. The CDR3 protein is CASSVGADGAEAFF.

The chain links TRBV25-1 to TRBJ2-3; TCRdb indicates TRBD2, and absent DNA this call remains unverified. The CDR3 extends over 17 amino acids. Per the germline V gene, CDR1 is MGHDK and CDR2 is SYGVNS. Here the CDR3 reads CASSEFQLARAPDTQYF.

This CDR3 is CAIQGSTENTGELFF. The chain is built from TRBV10-3 and TRBJ2-2. The germline V gene has CDR1 ENHRY and CDR2 SYGVKD. The CDR3 sequence is 15 residues long.

The rearrangement links TRBV5-1 to TRBJ2-1; TCRdb designates TRBD1, a call that cannot be tested without DNA. This CDR3 region has 17 residues. Germline V gene lookup returns CDR1 SGHRS and CDR2 YFSETQ. CDR3 loop: CASRSGSAGAAYNEQFF. Supplemented by reference TRBV5-1 and TRBJ2-1, the full variable domain reads KAGVTQTPRYLIKTRGQQVTLSCSPISGHRSVSWYQQTPGQGLQFLFEYFSETQRNKGNFPGRFSGRQFSNSRSEMNVSTLELGDSALYLCASRSGSAGAAYNEQFFGPGTRLTVL.

The chain combines TRBV30 with TRBJ1-5. The germline V gene encodes CDR1 GTSNPN and CDR2 SVGIG (reference sequence). The CDR3 runs to 13 residues. The CDR3 spells CAWSVGEVQPQHF.

The chain recombines TRBV30 with TRBJ1-2; TCRdb's D call of TRBD1 is untestable without DNA. The CDR3 has 12 amino acids. Germline CDR1 and CDR2: GTSNPN and SVGIG (reference sequence). The chain's CDR3 is CAWSVGRGVNTF.

V gene TRBV27 combines with J gene TRBJ2-7; TCRdb designates TRBD2, a call that cannot be tested without DNA. The germline CDR1 and CDR2 sequences are MNHEY and SMNVEV (reference sequence). The CDR3 is made up of 15 amino acids. CDR3 residues: CASSLSGTSGSEQYF.

The chain recombines TRBV12-3 or TRBV12-4 with TRBJ2-7; TCRdb's D gene call, TRBD1, goes unchecked for lack of DNA. The CDR3 is 13 residues long. CDR3 protein: CASSLRQSYEQYF.

This chain joins TRBV20-1 and TRBJ2-5. There are 16 residues in the CDR3. Per the germline V gene, CDR1 is DFQATT and CDR2 is SNEGSKA (reference sequence). This CDR3 reads CSARDDLLAEKETQYF.

The rearrangement links TRBV28 to TRBJ2-7; TCRdb indicates TRBD1, and absent DNA this call remains unverified. Germline CDR1 and CDR2: MDHEN and SYDVKM. CDR3 size: 17 residues. This CDR3 reads CASSLSFGTGPLYEQYF.

CDR3 sequence reads: CSVEVGLKNEQFF. The chain combines TRBV29-1 with TRBJ2-1; TCRdb lists TRBD2, though no DNA is available to test this call. The CDR3 loop spans 13 amino acids. Germline CDR1 reads SQVTM; CDR2 reads ANQGSEA.

CDR3 loop: CSARDALMTGGVQPQHF. The rearrangement links TRBV20-1 to TRBJ1-5; TCRdb's D gene call, TRBD1, goes unchecked for lack of DNA. From germline, CDR1 is DFQATT and CDR2 SNEGSKA (reference sequence). The CDR3 loop spans 17 amino acids.

This chain connects TRBV20-1 to TRBJ1-4; TCRdb returns TRBD1, unconfirmable since there is no DNA. CDR3 size: 13 residues. Germline V gene data show CDR1 as DFQATT and CDR2 as SNEGSKA (reference sequence). CDR3 amino acids: CSAPDRANEKLFF.

The V call is TRBV7-8, the J call TRBJ2-3; TCRdb proposes TRBD1, but this gene call is untestable without DNA. Germline V gene sequence: CDR1 SGHVS, CDR2 FQNEAQ. This CDR3 has 16 residues. The CDR3 is CASSFSTVASTDTQYF.

The rearrangement uses TRBV5-1 and TRBJ2-2. The germline gives CDR1 SGHRS, CDR2 YFSETQ. The CDR3 covers 11 residues. Here the CDR3 reads CASSETGELFF.

This sequence joins TRBV29-1 and TRBJ2-5; the TCRdb D gene call, TRBD1, has no DNA to confirm it. Germline CDR1 and CDR2: SQVTM and ANQGSEA. The CDR3 runs to 14 residues. The CDR3 spells CSGRAGTAGETQYF. Supplemented by reference TRBV29-1 and TRBJ2-5, the full variable domain reads SAVISQKPSRDICQRGTSLTIQCQVDSQVTMMFWYRQQPGQSLTLIATANQGSEATYESGFVIDKFPISRPNLTFSTLTVSNMSPEDSSIYLCSGRAGTAGETQYFGPGTRLLVL.

This chain joins TRBV6-1 and TRBJ1-1. The germline CDR1 and CDR2 sequences are MNHNS and SASEGT. The CDR3 is 14 residues long. The CDR3 region is CASRPHSMNTEAFF.

The chain couples TRBV5-4 to TRBJ2-2. The CDR3 spans 14 residues. Germline CDR1 reads SGHNT; CDR2 reads YYREEE (reference sequence). CDR3 sequence: CASSLGRVPGELFF.

The chain links TRBV29-1 to TRBJ2-2; the D call of TRBD2 rests on TCRdb alone, since no DNA is present to check it. Germline-derived CDR1 and CDR2 are SQVTM and ANQGSEA. There are 12 residues in the CDR3. This CDR3 reads CTGGSGTGELFF.

This chain connects TRBV4-1 to TRBJ1-1. Per the germline V gene, CDR1 is MGHRA and CDR2 is YSYEKL. There are 15 residues in the CDR3. The CDR3 loop is CASSQAIAVDTEAFF.

The rearrangement uses TRBV5-6 and TRBJ1-2; the D call from TCRdb, TRBD1, cannot be confirmed without DNA. The germline V gene encodes CDR1 SGHDT and CDR2 YYEEEE. The CDR3 consists of 14 residues. CDR3 in amino acids: CASSLLQGARGYTF.

The chain links TRBV14 to TRBJ2-1; the TCRdb call, TRBD1, lacks DNA for checking. The length of the CDR3 is 15 residues. Germline CDR1 SGHDN, CDR2 FVKESK. The CDR3 reads CASSQDLRGDNEQFF.

The chain joins TRBV29-1 to TRBJ1-2. Germline V gives CDR1 SQVTM, CDR2 ANQGSEA. The CDR3 has 13 residues. Here the CDR3 reads CSVGTDGNYGYTF.

The V call is TRBV24-1, the J call TRBJ2-3. The V gene's germline CDR1 is KGHDR and CDR2 SFDVKD. This CDR3 is 15 amino acids long. CDR3: CATSDWYYSTDTQYF.

The V gene is TRBV12-3 or TRBV12-4, the J gene TRBJ1-1. The CDR3 extends over 14 amino acids. CDR3 sequence reads: CASTIRAENTEAFF.

The genes are TRBV20-1 and TRBJ1-5. The CDR3 consists of 17 residues. Germline values: CDR1 DFQATT, CDR2 SNEGSKA (reference sequence). This CDR3 reads CSANPISGSYANQPQHF.

The chain recombines TRBV5-1 with TRBJ2-1; checking the TCRdb D call of TRBD2 is not possible without DNA. The CDR3 is 16 amino acids. CDR1 and CDR2 from the germline V gene are SGHRS and YFSETQ. CDR3 residues: CASSLEREKSPMEQFF. Supplemented by reference TRBV5-1 and TRBJ2-1, the full variable domain reads KAGVTQTPRYLIKTRGQQVTLSCSPISGHRSVSWYQQTPGQGLQFLFEYFSETQRNKGNFPGRFSGRQFSNSRSEMNVSTLELGDSALYLCASSLEREKSPMEQFFGPGTRLTVL.

The chain uses TRBV20-1 and TRBJ1-1; TCRdb's D call, TRBD1, is unchecked because there is no DNA. Looked up from germline, CDR1 is DFQATT and CDR2 is SNEGSKA (reference sequence). The CDR3 has 14 amino acids. CDR3 residues: CSARTGGLDTEAFF.